This T cell receptor beta chain appears in the sequencing data of a study of T cell responses to AZD1222 COVID-19 vaccine. Regarding the study as a whole: Increased Spike-specific TCR breadth and depth were observed after two AZD1222 doses. Among AZD1222 vaccinees, only 5 to 7 were seropositive at baseline.

Clones were sequenced by immunoSEQ multiplex PCR, and TCRdb holds only the in-frame ones, with some missing. The sample has some 120,000 clones, around 89% seen once. Germline V CDR1 and CDR2: SGDLS, YYNGEE. Trimming left V 2 bases short and J 1 base short, with 6 bases between. CDR3 length equals 13 residues. For this clone: Its antigen is unidentified. The sample has other DNA sequences that encode this CDR3 too.

The gene calls are TRBV9 and TRBJ1-2, with D perhaps TRBD1 (5 bases). This TCR was sampled from an adult in good health. The sequences come from peripheral blood, collected on day 0 of AZD1222 vaccination. This chain's CDR3 is CASSVDSNYGYTF. The CDR3, as DNA: TGTGCCAGCAGCGTCGACAGTAACTATGGCTACACCTTC.